This entry lists 24 T cell receptor beta chains sequenced from one sample in a study of graft-versus-host responses after intestinal transplantation. Assay: immunoSEQ multiplex PCR; the TCRdb copy retains only in-frame clones and omits some. The top ten hold approximately 0.28% of the sample, which has about 86,000 clones, roughly 90% seen once. What these receptors recognize is not known. Sequencing used unstimulated CD4+ T cells sorted from spleen or lymph node cells, obtained before transplant. These TCRs come from a human donor who was the organ donor for an intestinal transplant.

The chain links TRBV7-8 to TRBJ2-7; 13 bases line up with TRBD2. This CDR3 has 17 amino acids. The V gene's germline CDR1 is SGHVS and CDR2 FQNEAQ. V was pared by 4 bases and J by 2 bases, with 8 bases of the junction left unmatched. For the CDR3, the DNA is TGTGCCAGCAGCTATACCGGGACTAGCGGGGCAGCCTACGAGCAGTACTTC. Translated, it gives CASSYTGTSGAAYEQYF. Full variable domain (missing parts from reference TRBV7-8 and TRBJ2-7): GAGVSQSPRYKVAKRGQDVALRCDPISGHVSLFWYQQALGQGPEFLTYFQNEAQLDKSGLPSDRFFAERPEGSVSTLKIQRTQQEDSAVYLCASSYTGTSGAAYEQYFGPGTRLTVT.

The chain uses TRBV19 and TRBJ2-5; D perhaps matches TRBD1 (6 bases). The V and J ends lost 3 bases and 5 bases respectively, with 10 bases between them. The germline V gene encodes CDR1 LNHDA and CDR2 SQIVND (reference sequence). This CDR3 comprises 13 residues. In nucleotides, the CDR3 is TGTGCCAGTAGTATTCAGGGGTGGGAGACCCAGTACTTC. It yields the protein CASSIQGWETQYF. Drawing the rest from reference TRBV19 and TRBJ2-5, the complete variable domain is DGGITQSPKYLFRKEGQNVTLSCEQNLNHDAMYWYRQDPGQGLRLIYYSQIVNDFQKGDIAEGYSVSREKKESFPLTVTSAQKNPTAFYLCASSIQGWETQYFGPGTRLLVL.

The chain uses TRBV11-1 and TRBJ1-2; D not certain. The V gene's germline CDR1 is SGHAT and CDR2 FQDESV (reference sequence). Trimming cost V 5 bases and J 3 bases, with 13 bases left between them. The CDR3 spans 14 residues. In nucleotides, the CDR3 is TGTGCCAGCAGCCGAGCAGCGTTCGACTATGGCTACACCTTC. It specifies CASSRAAFDYGYTF.

J is TRBJ2-7 and V is TRBV6-6, with 10 positions matching TRBD1. V was pared by 0 bases and J by 3 bases, with 5 bases of the junction left unmatched. The CDR3 is 16 residues long. Germline V gene data show CDR1 as MNHNY and CDR2 as SVGAGI (reference sequence). The CDR3 coding sequence is TGTGCCAGCAGTTACTCGAGGACAGGGGGGTTCTACGAGCAGTACTTC. Its translation: CASSYSRTGGFYEQYF.

This chain links TRBV19 with TRBJ2-1; 10 bases are shared with TRBD2. This CDR3 contains 20 residues. Germline values: CDR1 LNHDA, CDR2 SQIVND (reference sequence). Trimming cost V 7 bases and J 7 bases; bases outside gene matches: 25. The CDR3 nucleotides read TGTGCCAGTATTATGCCGCAGGACACCCTACCGGGACTAGCGAGGAATGAGCAGTTCTTC. This gives the protein CASIMPQDTLPGLARNEQFF.

The rearrangement uses TRBV6-5 and TRBJ2-1, with 7 bases lining up with TRBD2. The CDR3 sequence is 13 residues long. In germline, CDR1 is MNHEY, CDR2 SVGAGI. With 4 bases clipped from V and 10 bases from J, the junction kept 7 bases outside the gene matches. CDR3 nucleotides: TGTGCCAGCAGTTGGGGGACTATTACCGAGCAGTTCTTC. Translated: CASSWGTITEQFF.

J is TRBJ2-7 and V is TRBV7-2, with a possible D match to TRBD1 (6 bases). V lost 2 bases to trimming and J lost 9 bases, with 20 bases between them. Germline lookup yields CDR1 SGHTA and CDR2 FQGNSA. The CDR3 sequence is 15 residues long. CDR3 in amino acids: CASSLSTGTPLGQYF. CDR3 nucleotide sequence: TGTGCCAGCAGCTTAAGTACAGGGACCCCCTTAGGGCAGTACTTC.

The V and J genes are TRBV5-4 and TRBJ2-1, with 8 positions matching TRBD1. CDR3 length: 16 residues. Germline V CDR1 and CDR2: SGHNT, YYREEE (reference sequence). V gave up 4 bases and J gave up 9 bases; unmatched junction bases: 15. CDR3 sequence: CASSPLRDRTLGEQFF. CDR3 in DNA: TGTGCCAGCAGCCCTCTACGGGACAGGACCTTAGGTGAGCAGTTCTTC.

V usage is TRBV5-1 and J usage is TRBJ2-7; 12 nucleotides agree with TRBD2. The CDR3 extends over 19 amino acids. V gave up 4 bases and J gave up 6 bases; unmatched junction bases: 20. Germline V lookup: CDR1 SGHRS, CDR2 YFSETQ. This CDR3 reads CASSPATGLAGGASREQYF. CDR3 bases: TGCGCCAGCAGCCCGGCGACAGGGCTAGCGGGGGGGGCCTCGCGCGAGCAGTACTTC.

This rearrangement joins TRBV28 to TRBJ2-1; D uncertain. V was clipped by 6 bases and J by 5 bases, with 5 bases between them. The CDR3 spans 11 residues. Germline CDR1 is MDHEN and CDR2 is SYDVKM. The CDR3 loop is CASRLNNEQFF. The CDR3 DNA follows: TGTGCCAGCAGACTAAACAATGAGCAGTTCTTC.

This chain links TRBV5-1 with TRBJ2-3; D not certain. Per the germline V gene, CDR1 is SGHRS and CDR2 is YFSETQ. The CDR3 has 14 residues. Trimming left V 5 bases short and J 0 bases short, with 10 bases between. CDR3 amino acids: CASRPDSSTDTQYF. CDR3 coding DNA: TGCGCCAGCAGACCCGACTCTAGCACAGATACGCAGTATTTT.

The sample holds one count of this clone. This sequence joins TRBV19 and TRBJ2-3, with D possibly TRBD1 on 5 matching bases. The CDR3 covers 16 residues. Germline V gene sequence: CDR1 LNHDA, CDR2 SQIVND (reference sequence). V was trimmed by 9 bases and J by 2 bases, leaving 21 bases between them. DNA of the CDR3: TGTGCCAGCAGGAACCCCGGACATACCTACACAGATACGCAGTATTTT. Translating gives CASRNPGHTYTDTQYF.

The genes are TRBV9 and TRBJ2-2, with D possibly TRBD1 on 6 matching bases. The CDR3 runs to 19 residues. Germline loops: CDR1 SGDLS, CDR2 YYNGEE. V was pared by 3 bases and J by 0 bases, with 21 bases between. CDR3 amino acids: CASSGGGRQEISNTGELFF. CDR3 in DNA: TGTGCCAGCAGCGGGGGTGGGAGACAGGAGATCTCGAACACCGGGGAGCTGTTTTTT.

The V call is TRBV7-2, the J call TRBJ2-1; 11 bases align to TRBD2. V shed 8 bases and J 9 bases; nucleotides not matched to a gene: 9. CDR3 size: 14 residues. Germline V gives CDR1 SGHTA, CDR2 FQGNSA. CDR3 sequence (DNA): TGTGCCAGCGGGACCGGGACTAGCGGAGGTGAGCAGTTCTTC. Amino acid sequence: CASGTGTSGGEQFF.

J is TRBJ1-2 and V is TRBV2, with no clear D. Per germline, CDR1 SNHLY and CDR2 FYNNEI. The CDR3 is made up of 13 amino acids. The CDR3 bases are TGTGTCATTACGGCGCCTAGAAAGAATGGCTACACCTTC. Protein sequence: CVITAPRKNGYTF.

CDR3 nucleotides: TGTGCCAGTAGTTATGGGGGGGGCTGGGGAGATACGCAGTATTTT. Its protein product is CASSYGGGWGDTQYF. The gene calls are TRBV19 and TRBJ2-3, with a tentative D call TRBD2 (7 bases). V dropped 5 bases and J dropped 5 bases, with 17 bases sitting between them. In germline, CDR1 is LNHDA, CDR2 SQIVND (reference sequence). This CDR3 has 15 amino acids.

In its sample, this clone was seen once. V usage is TRBV9 and J usage is TRBJ1-2; a weak D match, TRBD1 (5 bases). The germline CDR1 and CDR2 sequences are SGDLS and YYNGEE. V was cut by 0 bases and J by 8 bases, with 11 bases left in between. The length of the CDR3 is 13 residues. CDR3 sequence reads: CASSVVGGRGYTF. CDR3 nucleotides: TGTGCCAGCAGCGTAGTGGGGGGTCGGGGCTACACCTTC. Supplemented by reference TRBV9 and TRBJ1-2, the full variable domain reads DSGVTQTPKHLITATGQRVTLRCSPRSGDLSVYWYQQSLDQGLQFLIQYYNGEERAKGNILERFSAQQFPDLHSELNLSSLELGDSALYFCASSVVGGRGYTFGSGTRLTVV.

V is TRBV11-1 and J is TRBJ1-1, with D tentatively TRBD1 (5 bases). The CDR3 length is 14 residues. Germline V CDR1 and CDR2: SGHAT, FQDESV (reference sequence). The germline V and J ends were trimmed by 6 bases and 0 bases, with 11 bases remaining between them. The CDR3 spells CASRGDSMNTEAFF. The CDR3 region has the DNA TGTGCCAGCAGAGGGGACTCCATGAACACTGAAGCTTTCTTT. Based on the CDR3 plus reference TRBV11-1 and TRBJ1-1, the full variable domain is EAEVAQSPRYKITEKSQAVAFWCDPISGHATLYWYRQILGQGPELLVQFQDESVVDDSQLPKDRFSAERLKGVDSTLKIQPAELGDSAMYLCASRGDSMNTEAFFGQGTRLTVV.

The V and J genes are TRBV4-2 and TRBJ2-1; maybe TRBD2 (6 bases). Germline V CDR1 and CDR2: LGHNA, YNFKEQ. This CDR3 spans 16 amino acids. Trimming shortened V by 0 bases and J by 1 base, and 10 bases separated the two germline ends. CDR3 nucleotides: TGTGCCAGCAGCCAAGACAGCGGGTTATCCTACAATGAGCAGTTCTTC. Translated: CASSQDSGLSYNEQFF.

The chain combines TRBV7-2 with TRBJ2-2; D gene uncertain. From germline, CDR1 is SGHTA and CDR2 FQGNSA. V lost 2 bases and J lost 7, with 11 bases in between. This CDR3 spans 14 amino acids. This chain's CDR3 is CASSLRSRFGELFF. CDR3 DNA: TGTGCCAGCAGCTTACGGTCCCGGTTCGGGGAGCTGTTTTTT.

This clone was seen a single time. The rearrangement uses TRBV19 and TRBJ2-1; 8 bases align to TRBD1. J lost 1 base, V lost 4 bases, and 3 bases had no gene match. This CDR3 is built from 15 residues. Germline V gives CDR1 LNHDA, CDR2 SQIVND (reference sequence). CDR3 in DNA: TGTGCCAGTAGTACTGACAGGGGTTCCTACAATGAGCAGTTCTTC. Protein product: CASSTDRGSYNEQFF.

A single count supports this clone. V and J are TRBV4-1 and TRBJ2-1, with a tentative D call TRBD2 (5 bases). The CDR3 covers 14 residues. Germline V lookup: CDR1 MGHRA, CDR2 YSYEKL. Trimming pared 5 bases from V and 8 bases from J, leaving 16 bases between. This CDR3 is CASSRPQRAHEQFF. DNA of the CDR3: TGCGCCAGCAGCAGGCCCCAGAGGGCCCATGAGCAGTTCTTC.

The rearrangement joins TRBV7-9 to TRBJ1-4; 8 nucleotides line up with TRBD1. The CDR3 spans 13 residues. The V gene end was trimmed by 11 bases and the J gene end by 8 bases; junction bases not matched to a gene: 10. From germline, CDR1 is SEHNR and CDR2 FQNEAQ (reference sequence). CDR3 in amino acids: CAGQGRAREKLFF. DNA of the CDR3: TGTGCCGGACAGGGACGGGCAAGAGAAAAACTGTTTTTT.

The chain recombines TRBV7-2 with TRBJ1-1; D remains ambiguous. Germline V CDR1 and CDR2: SGHTA, FQGNSA. V was trimmed by 4 bases and J by 0 bases, leaving 12 bases between them. The CDR3 is made up of 15 amino acids. In DNA, the CDR3 is TGTGCCAGCAGCTGGCAATCACAGCTGAACACTGAAGCTTTCTTT. This translates into CASSWQSQLNTEAFF.